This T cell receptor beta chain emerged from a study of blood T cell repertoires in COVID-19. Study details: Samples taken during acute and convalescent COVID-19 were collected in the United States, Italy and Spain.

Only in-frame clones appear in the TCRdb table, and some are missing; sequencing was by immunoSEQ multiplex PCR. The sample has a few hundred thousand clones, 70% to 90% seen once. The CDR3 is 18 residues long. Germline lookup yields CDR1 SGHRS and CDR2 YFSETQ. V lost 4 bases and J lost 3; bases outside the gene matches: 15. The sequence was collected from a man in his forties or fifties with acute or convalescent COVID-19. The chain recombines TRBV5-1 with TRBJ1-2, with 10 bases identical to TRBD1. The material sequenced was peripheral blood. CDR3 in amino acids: CASSPSVGQGVTDYGYTF. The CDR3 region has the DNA TGCGCCAGCAGCCCGTCGGTAGGACAGGGGGTGACCGACTATGGCTACACCTTC.